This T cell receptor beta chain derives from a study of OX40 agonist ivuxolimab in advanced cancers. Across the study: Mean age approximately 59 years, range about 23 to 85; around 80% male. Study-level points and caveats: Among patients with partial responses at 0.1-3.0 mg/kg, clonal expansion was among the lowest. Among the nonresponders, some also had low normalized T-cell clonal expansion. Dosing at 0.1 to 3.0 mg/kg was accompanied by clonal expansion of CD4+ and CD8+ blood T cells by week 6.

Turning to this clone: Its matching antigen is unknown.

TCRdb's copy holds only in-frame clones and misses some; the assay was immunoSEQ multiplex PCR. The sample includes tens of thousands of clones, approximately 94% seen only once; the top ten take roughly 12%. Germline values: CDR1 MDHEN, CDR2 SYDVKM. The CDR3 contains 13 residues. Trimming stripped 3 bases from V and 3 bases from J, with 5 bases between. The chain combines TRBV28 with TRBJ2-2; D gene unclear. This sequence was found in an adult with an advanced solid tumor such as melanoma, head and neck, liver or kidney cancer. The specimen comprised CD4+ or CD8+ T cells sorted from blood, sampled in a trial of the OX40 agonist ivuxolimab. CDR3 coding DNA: TGTGCCAGCAGTTTCTCATACACCGGGGAGCTGTTTTTT. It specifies CASSFSYTGELFF.